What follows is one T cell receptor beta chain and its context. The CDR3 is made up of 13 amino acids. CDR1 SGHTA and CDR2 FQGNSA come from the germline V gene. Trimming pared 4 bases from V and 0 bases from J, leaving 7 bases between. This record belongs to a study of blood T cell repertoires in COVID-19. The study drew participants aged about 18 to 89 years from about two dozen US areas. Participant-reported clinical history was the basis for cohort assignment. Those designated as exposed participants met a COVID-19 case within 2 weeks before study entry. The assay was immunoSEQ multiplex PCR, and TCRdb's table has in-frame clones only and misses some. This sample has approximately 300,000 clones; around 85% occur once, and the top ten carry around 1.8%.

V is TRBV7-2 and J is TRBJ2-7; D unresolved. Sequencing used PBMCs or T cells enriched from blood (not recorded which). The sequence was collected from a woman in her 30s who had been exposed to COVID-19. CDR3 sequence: CASSSRVSYEQYF. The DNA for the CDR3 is TGTGCCAGCAGCTCCCGGGTCTCCTACGAGCAGTACTTC.